This T cell receptor beta chain was sequenced for a study of cytomegalovirus exposure and HLA in healthy donors. 13 Jbeta primers and 60 Vbeta primers were used for the PCR. Here immunoSEQ multiplex PCR was the method, and the copy in TCRdb shows in-frame clones only, minus some. The profile shows tens of thousands of clones, about 85% of them singletons. Germline V gives CDR1 SGHRS, CDR2 YFSETQ. The CDR3 runs to 15 residues. V was pared by 4 bases and J by 0 bases, with 14 bases between. This chain connects TRBV5-1 to TRBJ2-7; D perhaps matches TRBD1 (5 bases). Sequencing was performed on PBMCs. The origin of this receptor is a man aged 50 or older in good health and CMV-seronegative. The CDR3 reads CASSPAQGTSYEQYF. CDR3 DNA sequence: TGCGCCAGCAGCCCGGCGCAGGGAACCTCCTACGAGCAGTACTTC.